This entry concerns a single T cell receptor (beta chain). Its antigen remains undetermined. There are no base qualities to consult, and no much larger clone falls within one base. This record comes from a study of shared T cell receptors in the human thymus (dated by TCRdb to the early 2020s). About the full investigation: The study examined how self-reactive, shared T-cell receptor alpha chains are generated in the human thymus.

Counted from cysteine to phenylalanine, this CDR3 has 16 amino acids. The CDR3 DNA has 48 bases and is translated from base 1. Trimming costs V 4 bases and J 3 bases, and their ends lie 17 bases apart. The germline V gene supplies CDR1 SGDLS and CDR2 YYNGEE. The method behind the library was the immunoSEQ multiplex PCR assay. Held by TCRdb, this immuneACCESS table contains in-frame sequences only and omits some clones. Under half of the omission traces to an unresolved V gene where checked; the cause of the rest is unknown. This sample holds some 760,000 clones; around 85% were observed only once. The leading ten clones occupy 0.008% to 0.011% of the sample. This same sample was also part of a study on human thymus T cells. As the second publication notes: Immunologically healthy infants undergoing open corrective cardiac surgery for congenital heart defects in Finland were used as donors. Thymus tissue was obtained as surgical resects removed during corrective cardiac surgery. V and J gene segment usage appeared biased in both thymic and peripheral blood repertoires. Highly overlapping thymic TCR repertoires among unrelated individuals were reported in the related research. The study used eight infant thymus samples plus four related peripheral blood samples to characterize TCR alpha and beta repertoires. Donor ages ranged from about 6 to 244 days, and the cohort comprised more than 5 male and two female infants. Thymocytes were freed from the tissue by mechanical means and kept at -70 degrees C as pellets of about 9-30 million cells. A QIAsymphony instrument was used to extract genomic DNA from frozen cell pellets. The immunoSEQ multiplex PCR assay was used to amplify the TCRB and TCRAD loci from a standardized quantity of quality-controlled genomic DNA. The amplicons covered the V(D)J region and were long enough to include the CDR3 and to identify the V and J genes. Through the commercial immunoSEQ service, the amplicons were sequenced on an Illumina platform. Primer bias and sequencing errors were corrected using previously described methods, and TCRAD and TCRB definitions followed the IMGT database. immunoSEQ Analyzer 3.0 and VDJTools were used for repertoire analysis, which covered basic statistics, V/J segment usage, diversity estimates, rarefaction and pairwise overlap. To estimate diversity, the Chao1, ChaoE, Efron-Thisted, Shannon and inverse Simpson indices were applied, and diversity was also estimated on datasets down-sampled to the smallest sample. Repertoire overlap was assessed by strict matching of CDR3 nucleotide sequence, V gene and J gene, and clustering was done by Jaccard-based multidimensional scaling. On average, thymus samples gave 800,000 or so unique TCRB clonotypes, whereas blood samples gave roughly 80,000.

The sequenced sample consisted of thymocytes. The chain links TRBV9 with TRBJ1-3; too little of a D gene remains to name it. The origin of this receptor is a girl under three years old with a congenital heart defect. Donor details come from another sample of the same person, matched by shared clones. The CDR3 region: CASSLLETLVGNTIYF. The DNA sequence follows: TGTGCCAGCAGCCTCCTTGAGACTCTGGTTGGAAACACCATATATTTT. Reference TRBV9 and TRBJ1-3 proteins supply the regions before and after the CDR3; the full variable domain is: DSGVTQTPKHLITATGQRVTLRCSPRSGDLSVYWYQQSLDQGLQFLIQYYNGEERAKGNILERFSAQQFPDLHSELNLSSLELGDSALYFCASSLLETLVGNTIYFGEGSWLTVV.